At least ten counts were recorded for the clone carrying this T cell receptor (beta chain). The entry originates in a study of blood T cell repertoires in COVID-19. Looking at the study overall: The study drew acute and convalescent COVID-19 samples from the United States, Italy and Spain. Nucleic acid was either cDNA or gDNA, and it came from T cells, B-cell-depleted T cells, or PBMCs.

V was clipped by 0 bases and J by 0 bases; unmatched bases: 6. This CDR3 is 16 amino acids long. CDR1 and CDR2 from the germline V gene are SGHRS and YFSETQ. In the original processing: Quantification of nucleated cells was approximated via reference gene primer amplification. The protocol was immunoSEQ multiplex PCR, while the TCRdb copy is restricted to in-frame clones and leaves out a portion. The DNA gave D and trimming, while V, J and clone size come from that table. The data show about 190,000 clones, around 84% seen once. V and J are TRBV5-1 and TRBJ2-7; 7 positions match TRBD2. The sequenced sample was peripheral blood. This receptor was identified in a human donor in a cohort sampled during active COVID-19. CDR3 sequence (DNA): TGCGCCAGCAGCTTGGGCTCAGCGGGGAACTCCTACGAGCAGTACTTC. Translating gives CASSLGSAGNSYEQYF.